This T cell receptor beta chain was recorded in a study of blood T cell repertoires in COVID-19. Study context: Acute and convalescent COVID-19 samples came from the United States, Italy and Spain. PBMCs, B-cell-depleted T cells, or T cells provided the cDNA or gDNA that made up the material.

Per the authors' pipeline: Amplification of reference gene primers was used by the study to estimate nucleated cell counts. Profiled with immunoSEQ multiplex PCR; TCRdb holds only in-frame clones, not every one. The V and J calls and the clone size are those of that table, but D and trimming were determined from the DNA. The data hold about 94,000 clones, with 86% observed a single time. This TCR was recovered from a woman in her fifties or sixties in a cohort sampled during active or convalescent COVID-19. Source material: peripheral blood.

The CDR3 loop reads CASSQEGRPNEKLFF. In DNA, the CDR3 is TGCGCCAGCAGCCAAGAGGGCCGACCTAATGAAAAACTGTTTTTT. The chain is built from TRBV4-1 and TRBJ1-4, with D hard to call. With 0 bases removed from V and 3 bases from J, the gap between germline ends came to 8 bases. The CDR3 has 15 residues. Germline V lookup: CDR1 MGHRA, CDR2 YSYEKL.